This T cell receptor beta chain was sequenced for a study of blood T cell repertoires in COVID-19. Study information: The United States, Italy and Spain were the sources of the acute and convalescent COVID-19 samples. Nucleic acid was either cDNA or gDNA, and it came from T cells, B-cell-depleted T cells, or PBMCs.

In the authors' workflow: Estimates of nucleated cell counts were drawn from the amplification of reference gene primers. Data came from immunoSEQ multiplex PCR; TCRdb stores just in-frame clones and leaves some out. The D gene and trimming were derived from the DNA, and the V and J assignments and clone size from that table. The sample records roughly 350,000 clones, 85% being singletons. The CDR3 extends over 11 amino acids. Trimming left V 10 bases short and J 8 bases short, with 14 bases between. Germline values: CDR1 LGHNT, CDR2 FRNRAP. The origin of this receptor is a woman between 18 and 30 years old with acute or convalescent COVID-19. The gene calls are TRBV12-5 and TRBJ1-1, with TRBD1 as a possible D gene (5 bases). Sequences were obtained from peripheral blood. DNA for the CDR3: TGTGCTACCGGGGGGGTGACAGAAGCTTTCTTT. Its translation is CATGGVTEAFF.